This entry lists 2 T cell receptor beta chains sequenced from one sample in a study of cytomegalovirus exposure and HLA in healthy donors. In the PCR, 60 Vbeta and 13 Jbeta primers were used. Assay: immunoSEQ multiplex PCR; the TCRdb copy retains only in-frame clones and omits some. In the table there are 130,000 or so clones, roughly 85% of which are singletons. The sample taken for sequencing was PBMCs. The receptors come from a woman aged 25 to 39 in good health and CMV-seropositive.

The V and J genes are TRBV14 and TRBJ1-1; perhaps TRBD1 as D (6 bases). Germline values: CDR1 SGHDN, CDR2 FVKESK. Trimming left V 1 base short and J 5 bases short, with 17 bases between. This CDR3 comprises 16 residues. The CDR3 reads CASSQGGQTLRTEAFF. The CDR3 DNA sequence: TGTGCCAGCAGCCAAGGGGGGCAGACTCTGAGAACTGAAGCTTTCTTT.

The chain joins TRBV5-1 to TRBJ1-1; D is undetermined. CDR1 is SGHRS and CDR2 is YFSETQ in the germline V gene. V lost 6 bases and J lost 1, with 13 bases in between. The CDR3 consists of 14 residues. The CDR3 region is CASTVTGGNTEAFF. Written as DNA, the CDR3 is TGCGCCAGCACGGTAACCGGAGGGAACACTGAAGCTTTCTTT.